The 7 T cell receptor beta chains below come from one sample, sequenced in a study of vaccination and CD4 T cells after COVID-19. Treatment meaning: approximately 9-day PBMC culture with coronavirus spike peptide pools or control peptides (ViraFEST assay). The assay that was used to sequence DNA from cultured CD4+ T cells was the Oncomine TCR Beta short-read assay. A single record per CDR3 protein comes from TCRdb applying MiXCR to the PCR reads. The data show 12,000 or so distinct CDR3 sequences, 40% to 45% seen once. Antigen specificity for these receptors is unknown. Sequencing used CD4+ T cells from blood, cultured in vitro. These receptors were collected from a human donor who had recovered from COVID-19.

V gene TRBV15 combines with J gene TRBJ2-4; TRBD1 or TRBD2 may be the D gene (5 bases each). The ends were cut back, 5 bases at V and 5 bases at J, with 10 bases in the middle. The germline CDR1 and CDR2 sequences are LNHNV and YYDKDF (reference sequence). This CDR3 region has 13 residues. The CDR3 here is CATSEGQENIQYF. The CDR3, as DNA: TGTGCCACCAGCGAGGGGCAGGAAAACATTCAGTACTTC.

The chain carries TRBV6-1 and TRBJ2-7; 9 positions agree with TRBD1. Germline V gene data show CDR1 as MNHNS and CDR2 as SASEGT. The CDR3 runs to 17 residues. The junction had 17 bases not matched to a gene; V was cut back by 8 bases and J by 3 bases. The CDR3 bases are TGTGCCAGCTGTCTCAACCTCATTGGACAGGGGTGCTACGAGCAGTACTTC. Its protein is CASCLNLIGQGCYEQYF.

The chain joins TRBV7-2 to TRBJ1-1, with D perhaps TRBD1 (5 bases). Deletions cut 1 base from V and 8 bases from J, with 11 bases between. Germline V CDR1 and CDR2: SGHTA, FQGNSA. This CDR3 region has 13 residues. The CDR3 reads CASSLDLRGEAFF. DNA for the CDR3: TGTGCCAGCAGCTTAGATTTAAGGGGAGAAGCTTTCTTT.

The chain couples TRBV5-4 to TRBJ2-7, with 9 bases that match TRBD2. The germline V gene has CDR1 SGHNT and CDR2 YYREEE (reference sequence). This CDR3 is 15 amino acids long. J gave up 4 bases and V 0 bases, and 5 bases lay outside the gene matches. In DNA form, the CDR3 reads TGTGCCAGCAGCTTGGCCGGGACTAGCTTTTACGAGCAGTACTTC. Amino acids: CASSLAGTSFYEQYF.

This clonotype is medium-sized by share. The J gene is TRBJ2-1, the V gene TRBV6-2 or TRBV6-3; no definite D call. The CDR3 sequence is 12 residues long. Trimming removed 7 bases from V and 5 bases from J, with 9 bases in between. Germline V gene sequence: CDR1 MNHEY, CDR2 SVGEGT. The CDR3 DNA sequence: TGTGCCAGCACCCTTCGGAACAATGAGCAGTTCTTC. Amino acid sequence: CASTLRNNEQFF.

This clonotype is labeled as medium-sized. The CDR3 region has the DNA TGCAGTGCTATCAACAGGGAATGGTCCAAAAACATTCAGTACTTC. Translated: CSAINREWSKNIQYF. The V call is TRBV20-1, the J call TRBJ2-4, with D perhaps matching TRBD1 (6 bases). The germline CDR1 and CDR2 sequences are DFQATT and SNEGSKA (reference sequence). This CDR3 is built from 15 residues. Trimming removed 4 bases from V and 2 bases from J, with 15 bases in between.

V and J are TRBV4-2 and TRBJ2-3, with a possible D match to TRBD2 (5 bases). The CDR3 runs 13 residues. Germline lookup yields CDR1 LGHNA and CDR2 YNFKEQ. The V and J ends lost 7 bases and 4 bases respectively, with 12 bases between them. DNA for the CDR3: TGTGCCAGCAACCTCAACGGGGCAGATACGCAGTATTTT. As protein: CASNLNGADTQYF.